This T cell receptor (beta chain) comes out of a study of shared clonotypes between healthy human individuals. Some clones are missing from TCRdb's copy, which holds only in-frame ones; the method was immunoSEQ multiplex PCR. The sample yields 650,000 to 800,000 clones, about 90% seen once. This clone was recorded once. What it binds is unknown. Regarding the study as a whole: Richness estimates generally favored naive over memory subsets.

Only CD45RO-negative cells positively selected for CCR7 counted as naive CD8 cells, so terminally differentiated effector memory CD45RA+ cells were excluded. Germline V CDR1 and CDR2: MNHNY, SVGAGI (reference sequence). This CDR3 spans 12 amino acids. Trimming pared 4 bases from V and 7 bases from J, leaving 11 bases between. The sequence derives from a man aged 30 to 45 in good health. The sample taken for sequencing was naive CD8+ T cells sorted from blood. V gene TRBV6-6 combines with J gene TRBJ2-7; D is unclear. CDR3 region: CASSFLPREQYF. The CDR3 nucleotides are TGTGCCAGCAGTTTCCTCCCCCGAGAGCAGTACTTC.